These 30 T cell receptor beta chains were all obtained from the same sample, sequenced in a study of blood T cell repertoires in COVID-19. This table comes from immunoSEQ multiplex PCR, and its TCRdb copy is limited to in-frame clones, with some not included. Among about 220,000 clones listed, 84% were seen once. Sequences were obtained from PBMCs or T cells enriched from blood (not recorded which). These receptors were obtained from a woman aged 40 to 49 who had recovered from COVID-19.

This chain joins TRBV24-1 and TRBJ2-1; 11 positions match TRBD1. The CDR3 sequence is 15 residues long. After removal of 4 bases from V and 4 bases from J, the junction contained 2 bases not matched to a gene. Germline V gene data show CDR1 as KGHDR and CDR2 as SFDVKD. The CDR3 bases are TGTGCCACCAGTGAGGGACAGGGGGTTTACAATGAGCAGTTCTTC. Translation gives CATSEGQGVYNEQFF.

The chain links TRBV2 to TRBJ2-5; 10 nucleotides line up with TRBD2. The CDR3 covers 15 residues. With V trimmed by 7 bases and J by 5 bases, 10 bases remained unmatched. Germline V gives CDR1 SNHLY, CDR2 FYNNEI. The chain's CDR3 is CASKTSGVVGETQYF. DNA of the CDR3: TGTGCCAGCAAAACTAGCGGGGTAGTGGGCGAGACCCAGTACTTC.

This clone was counted once. CDR3: CASSGRVRGYTF. DNA of the CDR3: TGTGCCAGCAGCGGCAGGGTGCGTGGCTACACCTTC. The chain has TRBV9 and TRBJ1-2; possible D gene TRBD1, 5 bases. This CDR3 is built from 12 residues. From germline, CDR1 is SGDLS and CDR2 YYNGEE. V lost 3 bases to trimming and J lost 7 bases, with 10 bases between them.

The chain carries TRBV7-7 and TRBJ1-4; D may be TRBD1 (6 bases). This CDR3 contains 16 residues. Germline V gene sequence: CDR1 SSHAT, CDR2 FNYEAQ (reference sequence). Between the trimmed V and J ends, which lost 5 bases and 2 bases, there was a span of 15 bases. The CDR3 bases are TGTGCCAGCAGCCAGCCTACAGGGTGGACTAATGAAAAACTGTTTTTT. It encodes CASSQPTGWTNEKLFF. The full variable domain, completed using reference TRBV7-7 and TRBJ1-4, is GAGVSQSPRYKVTKRGQDVTLRCDPISSHATLYWYQQALGQGPEFLTYFNYEAQPDKSGLPSDRFSAERPEGSISTLTIQRTEQRDSAMYRCASSQPTGWTNEKLFFGSGTQLSVL.

This chain connects TRBV11-2 to TRBJ2-3; TRBD2 aligns across 12 bases. With 3 bases clipped from V and 14 bases from J, the junction kept 12 bases outside the gene matches. The CDR3 covers 15 residues. Germline CDR1 is SGHAT and CDR2 is FQNNGV. In DNA, the CDR3 is TGTGCCAGCAGCTTCGGGGCCCTAGCGGGAGGGCCCACGTATTTT. Its translation: CASSFGALAGGPTYF.

This chain uses TRBV6-5 with TRBJ2-7; tentatively, D is TRBD2 (5 bases). V was trimmed by 7 bases and J by 6 bases, leaving 16 bases between them. CDR3 length: 13 amino acids. Germline V gene data show CDR1 as MNHEY and CDR2 as SVGAGI. Here the CDR3 reads CASTLDLLGEQYF. The DNA for the CDR3 is TGTGCCAGCACCCTGGATCTACTAGGCGAGCAGTACTTC.

V is TRBV2 and J is TRBJ1-3, with D possibly being TRBD1 (6 bases). The V gene's germline CDR1 is SNHLY and CDR2 FYNNEI. Trimming pared 7 bases from V and 2 bases from J, leaving 12 bases between. CDR3 length: 14 residues. CDR3 bases: TGTGCCAGCAACAGGGTACTGACTGGAAACACCATATATTTT. This sequence encodes CASNRVLTGNTIYF.

The rearrangement uses TRBV14 and TRBJ2-1; 8 bases agree with TRBD2. CDR3 length equals 14 residues. CDR1 is SGHDN and CDR2 is FVKESK in the germline V gene. The J segment lost 7 bases and the V segment lost 3 bases, leaving 5 bases of the junction unmatched. The CDR3 region is CASSQISGINEQFF. The CDR3 region has the DNA TGTGCCAGCAGCCAGATTAGCGGGATAAATGAGCAGTTCTTC. Using reference TRBV14 and TRBJ2-1 for the parts outside the CDR3, the full variable domain is EAGVTQFPSHSVIEKGQTVTLRCDPISGHDNLYWYRRVMGKEIKFLLHFVKESKQDESGMPNNRFLAERTGGTYSTLKVQPAELEDSGVYFCASSQISGINEQFFGPGTRLTVL.

This clone showed up just a few times. The V gene is TRBV7-2, the J gene TRBJ2-2, with 7 bases aligning to TRBD2. V shed 4 bases and J 5 bases; nucleotides not matched to a gene: 7. The CDR3 length is 15 residues. Germline CDR1 is SGHTA and CDR2 is FQGNSA. The CDR3 DNA is TGTGCCAGCAGCTCGGGGGGACGAGGAACCGGGGAGCTGTTTTTT. Protein sequence: CASSSGGRGTGELFF.

V and J are TRBV5-4 and TRBJ2-5; 9 bases are shared with TRBD2. V dropped 3 bases and J dropped 4; count of bases not matched to a gene: 4. Germline CDR1 is SGHNT and CDR2 is YYREEE (reference sequence). CDR3 length: 14 residues. The CDR3 sequence: CASSSTSGPETQYF. CDR3 nucleotides: TGTGCCAGCAGCTCGACTAGCGGACCAGAGACCCAGTACTTC.

This clone was seen a few times. This sequence joins TRBV7-2 and TRBJ1-5; no clear D gene. CDR1 and CDR2 (germline): SGHTA, FQGNSA. V was cut by 1 base and J by 7 bases, with 8 bases left in between. This CDR3 contains 13 residues. The CDR3, as DNA: TGTGCCAGCAGCTTAGACGAGGGACAGCCCCAGCATTTT. As protein: CASSLDEGQPQHF.

The chain couples TRBV5-1 to TRBJ2-3; possible D gene TRBD2, 5 bases. V was cut by 0 bases and J by 2 bases, with 10 bases left in between. Germline CDR1 reads SGHRS; CDR2 reads YFSETQ. The CDR3 loop spans 15 amino acids. The CDR3 nucleotides read TGCGCCAGCAGCTTGGAGAGCGGATTCACAGATACGCAGTATTTT. This encodes CASSLESGFTDTQYF.

The rearrangement uses TRBV29-1 and TRBJ2-1; 7 nucleotides line up with TRBD2. CDR3 length: 13 amino acids. J lost 5 bases, V lost 0 bases, and 1 base had no gene match. The V gene's germline CDR1 is SQVTM and CDR2 ANQGSEA. The chain's CDR3 is CSVEDRGDNEQFF. In DNA, the CDR3 is TGCAGCGTTGAAGATCGGGGGGACAATGAGCAGTTCTTC.

This clone has only one observation. The rearrangement joins TRBV12-5 to TRBJ1-1; 7 bases fit TRBD1. The ends lost 1 base at V and 4 bases at J; junction bases unmatched: 3. Germline V gene data show CDR1 as LGHNT and CDR2 as FRNRAP. The CDR3 has 14 residues. This CDR3 reads CASGLATGATEAFF. The CDR3 DNA follows: TGTGCTAGTGGTTTGGCTACAGGGGCCACTGAAGCTTTCTTT.

V usage is TRBV4-3 and J usage is TRBJ1-2, with 9 bases that match TRBD1. Per the germline V gene, CDR1 is LGHNA and CDR2 is YSLEER. The trim removed 3 bases at V and 7 bases at J, leaving 3 bases unmatched. The CDR3 spans 13 residues. CDR3 protein: CASSHGQGSGYTF. The CDR3 DNA reads TGCGCCAGCAGCCACGGACAGGGGTCTGGCTACACCTTC.

The chain employs TRBV9 and TRBJ1-4; tentative D call: TRBD1 (6 bases). Trimming took 4 bases from V and 8 from J, leaving 12 bases between them. This CDR3 has 13 residues. The V gene's germline CDR1 is SGDLS and CDR2 YYNGEE. The CDR3 here is CASSPTDREKLFF. The CDR3 region has the DNA TGTGCCAGCAGCCCAACCGACAGGGAAAAACTGTTTTTT.

This clone was detected a few times. The V gene is TRBV7-2, the J gene TRBJ2-3, with D possibly TRBD2 on 6 matching bases. Trimming removed 5 bases at V and 4 bases at J, with 19 bases between. The CDR3 extends over 16 amino acids. Looked up from germline, CDR1 is SGHTA and CDR2 is FQGNSA. The CDR3 DNA sequence: TGTGCCAGCAGCCTGGGGGGTCCCCTCTGGGCAGATACGCAGTATTTT. It encodes CASSLGGPLWADTQYF. Full variable domain (remainder filled in from reference TRBV7-2 and TRBJ2-3): GAGVSQSPSNKVTEKGKDVELRCDPISGHTALYWYRQSLGQGLEFLIYFQGNSAPDKSGLPSDRFSAERTGGSVSTLTIQRTQQEDSAVYLCASSLGGPLWADTQYFGPGTRLTVL.

The chain couples TRBV6-5 to TRBJ2-2; TRBD1 matches 8 bases. CDR3 length: 16 residues. Germline V gives CDR1 MNHEY, CDR2 SVGAGI. V was pared by 2 bases and J by 5 bases, with 7 bases of the junction left unmatched. This chain's CDR3 is CASSYTGQGRTGELFF. DNA for the CDR3: TGTGCCAGCAGTTACACCGGACAGGGAAGAACCGGGGAGCTGTTTTTT.

The chain has TRBV11-3 and TRBJ2-5, with D perhaps TRBD2 (5 bases). Per germline, CDR1 SGHNT and CDR2 YENEEA. The CDR3 sequence is 12 residues long. Between the trimmed V and J ends, which lost 5 bases and 5 bases, there was a span of 9 bases. In DNA, the CDR3 is TGTGCCAGCAGCAAAAGGAGGGAGACCCAGTACTTC. Its protein is CASSKRRETQYF.

The gene calls are TRBV20-1 and TRBJ2-3, with D unclear. The CDR3 runs 11 residues. The V end lost 4 bases, the J end lost 5 bases, and 7 bases lay between the germline ends. Germline V gene sequence: CDR1 DFQATT, CDR2 SNEGSKA (reference sequence). Here the CDR3 reads CSATFLDTQYF. CDR3 DNA sequence: TGCAGTGCTACGTTTCTAGATACGCAGTATTTT.

This clone was seen only once. The V gene is TRBV7-2, the J gene TRBJ2-2, with 12 bases aligning to TRBD2. V was pared by 3 bases and J by 11 bases, with 4 bases of the junction left unmatched. Germline CDR1 reads SGHTA; CDR2 reads FQGNSA. CDR3 length: 14 residues. CDR3 sequence reads: CASSLGTSGSELFF. The CDR3 DNA sequence: TGTGCCAGCAGCTTGGGGACTAGCGGGTCCGAGCTGTTTTTT.

The genes are TRBV30 and TRBJ1-2; no clear D. The CDR3 has 14 residues. Germline V gene data show CDR1 as GTSNPN and CDR2 as SVGIG (reference sequence). V lost 6 bases to trimming and J lost 2 bases, with 16 bases between them. The CDR3 region is CACNPTGGNYGYTF. The CDR3 DNA reads as TGTGCCTGCAATCCGACGGGAGGAAACTATGGCTACACCTTC.

The J gene is TRBJ2-1, the V gene TRBV5-1; 8 nucleotides agree with TRBD1. This CDR3 contains 13 residues. Germline values: CDR1 SGHRS, CDR2 YFSETQ. J lost 6 bases, V lost 2 bases, and 1 base had no gene match. CDR3 sequence reads: CASSLTGGNEQFF. CDR3 DNA sequence: TGCGCCAGCAGCTTAACAGGGGGCAATGAGCAGTTCTTC. Full variable domain (outside the CDR3, taken from reference TRBV5-1 and TRBJ2-1): KAGVTQTPRYLIKTRGQQVTLSCSPISGHRSVSWYQQTPGQGLQFLFEYFSETQRNKGNFPGRFSGRQFSNSRSEMNVSTLELGDSALYLCASSLTGGNEQFFGPGTRLTVL.

In this sample, this clone turned up a few times. The chain links TRBV29-1 to TRBJ1-4; a weak D match, TRBD1 (6 bases). Germline V CDR1 and CDR2: SQVTM, ANQGSEA. The V gene lost 6 bases and the J gene lost 0 bases, with 8 bases spanning the gap. The CDR3 is made up of 13 amino acids. CDR3 in amino acids: CSVTGATNEKLFF. The CDR3 DNA sequence: TGCAGCGTGACAGGAGCAACTAATGAAAAACTGTTTTTT.

In DNA, the CDR3 is TGTGCCAGCAGCTTAGGCACCGGGAGGGCCGAAGATACGCAGTATTTT. Translated, it gives CASSLGTGRAEDTQYF. The chain employs TRBV7-8 and TRBJ2-3; TRBD2 agrees at 8 bases. Germline trimming cut 1 base from V and 5 bases from J; bases unmatched to any gene: 8. Germline V gene sequence: CDR1 SGHVS, CDR2 FQNEAQ. This CDR3 is built from 16 residues.

This clone was seen just once. The rearrangement links TRBV28 to TRBJ2-7; 7 bases fit TRBD2. Trimming removed 6 bases from V and 3 bases from J; junction bases left unmatched: 5. CDR3 size: 13 residues. In germline, CDR1 is MDHEN, CDR2 SYDVKM. The CDR3 sequence is CASRGGIYYEQYV. The CDR3 nucleotides read TGTGCCAGCAGGGGGGGGATTTACTACGAGCAGTACGTC.

This CDR3 is CASSYPRANYGYTF. CDR3 nucleotide sequence: TGTGCCAGCAGCTACCCCAGGGCTAACTATGGCTACACCTTC. The chain couples TRBV5-6 to TRBJ1-2, with a possible D match to TRBD1 (5 bases). Looked up from germline, CDR1 is SGHDT and CDR2 is YYEEEE. The V end lost 3 bases, the J end lost 0 bases, and 9 bases lay between the germline ends. This CDR3 has 14 residues.

For the CDR3, the DNA is TGTGCCAGCAGAGACAGGGTATACGATCGCAATCAGCCCCAGCATTTT. Encoded protein: CASRDRVYDRNQPQHF. The gene calls are TRBV28 and TRBJ1-5; 7 bases agree with TRBD1. The CDR3 has 16 amino acids. V was clipped by 6 bases and J by 2 bases; unmatched bases: 10. Germline lookup yields CDR1 MDHEN and CDR2 SYDVKM.

The CDR3 sequence: CASSPGTYTGELFF. In nucleotides, the CDR3 is TGTGCCAGCAGCCCCGGGACTTACACCGGGGAGCTGTTTTTT. The chain recombines TRBV9 with TRBJ2-2; D is possibly TRBD2 (6 bases). Trimming took off 4 bases at V and 3 bases at J, with 10 bases between the two ends. CDR3 length equals 14 residues. Germline-derived CDR1 and CDR2 are SGDLS and YYNGEE.

The J gene is TRBJ1-1, the V gene TRBV4-1; the D gene is possibly TRBD1 (5 bases). The CDR3 has 16 residues. The germline V gene encodes CDR1 MGHRA and CDR2 YSYEKL. With 6 bases removed from V and 1 base from J, the gap between germline ends came to 18 bases. The CDR3 spells CASRDATGGGNTEAFF. The CDR3, as DNA: TGCGCCAGCAGGGACGCTACGGGGGGTGGGAACACTGAAGCTTTCTTT.